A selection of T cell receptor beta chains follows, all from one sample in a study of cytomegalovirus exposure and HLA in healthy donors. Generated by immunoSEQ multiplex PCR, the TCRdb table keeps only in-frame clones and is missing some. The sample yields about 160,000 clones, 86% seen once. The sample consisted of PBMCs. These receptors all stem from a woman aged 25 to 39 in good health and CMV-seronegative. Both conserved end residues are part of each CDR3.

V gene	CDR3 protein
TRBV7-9	CASSLPPTSATYEQYF
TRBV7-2	CASSPRGGRGTEAFF
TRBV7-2	CASSFWTGRNTEAFF
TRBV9	CASSDLNGGRDTQYF
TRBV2	CASEGVSGQETQYF
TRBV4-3	CASSQVGEGETQYF
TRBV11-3	CASSLASAYNEQFF
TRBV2	CASSLTSRLTGELFF
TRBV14	CASSQSGSFEQFF
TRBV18	CASSPRRELNTEAFF
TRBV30	CAWSGFGKSNEKLFF
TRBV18	CASSPSQGAYEQYF
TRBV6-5	CASTRQGGTEAFF
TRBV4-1	CASSQVPGGTYEQYF
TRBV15	CATSRDALAVRGETQYF
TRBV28	CASTNNRRDSRYTGELFF
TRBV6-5	CASSRGQGRDGYTF
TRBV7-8	CASSLHGTYEQYF
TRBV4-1	CASSQTRDRGQPQHF
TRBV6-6	CASSSFWRSYEQYF
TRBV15	CATRPLEGSGINSPLHF
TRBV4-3	CASSQDYRGLYEQYF
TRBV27	CASSLIQLGGRYEQYF
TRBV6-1	CASSAPPRVVNTEAFF
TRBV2	CASSEGRATNEKLFF
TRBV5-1	CASSLRGDGYTF
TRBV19	CASKSSGLTNEQFF
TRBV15	CATSRGAPGRNTEAFF
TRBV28	CASSWAGTGDEQYF
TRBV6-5	CASSYISLGAREKLFF
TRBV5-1	CASSLGVPPGRTGELFF
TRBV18	CASHSKPNTEAFF
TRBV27	CASSLSRRQADTDTQYF
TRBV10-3	CAISVERGHQETQYF
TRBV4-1	CASSQVVGTGSLFF
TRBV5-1	CASSLVVQGGIYNEQFF
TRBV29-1	CSVETPPSLDTQYF
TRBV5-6	CASSPPVGRKFF
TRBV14	CASSFDRHKNSPLHF
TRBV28	CASSFFGSSYEQYF
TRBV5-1	CASSLAGQEEAFF
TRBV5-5	CASSAGQGGTYEQYF
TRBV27	CASSWGTGYNEQYF
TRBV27	CASSHSTSGGSYEQFF
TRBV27	CASSLSFQVKSNYGYTF
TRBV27	CASSFWGNTEAFF
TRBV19	CASSMVTGTGVLEQYF
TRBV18	CASSPTRGFGSGVSYNEQFF
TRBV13	CASSLSPSRNYGYTF
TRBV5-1	CASSSQRETDTQYF
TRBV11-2	CASSLASGSFYEQFF
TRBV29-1	CSGDRGLYNEQFF
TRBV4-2	CASSQVAAGANVLTF
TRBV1	CTSSQGEQGNHSNQPQHF